Listed below are T cell receptor beta chains from one sample, sequenced in a study of T-cell memory formation after mild COVID-19. TCRdb ran MiXCR on the 5' RACE reads and lists one entry per CDR3 protein. The table lists hundreds of thousands of distinct CDR3 sequences, just under 20% of them singletons. What was sequenced was PBMCs or a T cell subset sorted from them (not recorded which). These receptors were taken from a man aged 18 to 30 who had mild COVID-19 (a few samples of this study predate the infection). Cell type and time point are not known. CDR3s include the opening cysteine and the closing phenylalanine or tryptophan. The order of the fields is V gene, J gene, D gene, clone size, CDR3 DNA, CDR3 protein. D genes are given only for firm matches. Where a row states a size, it is once, few, many or the class of an expanded clone; other rows omit it.

TRBV5-1,TRBJ2-3,.,.,TGCGCCAGCAGCTTACAAACCCGTAGCAGCACAGATACGCAGTATTTT,CASSLQTRSSTDTQYF
TRBV29-1,TRBJ1-1,.,.,TGCAGCGTTGTAACTTTGGGCACTGAAGCTTTCTTT,CSVVTLGTEAFF
TRBV6-5,TRBJ2-5,TRBD2,.,TGTGCCAGCTCCCTAGAGGGACTAGCGGGGACCCAAGAGACCCAGTACTTC,CASSLEGLAGTQETQYF
TRBV4-3,TRBJ2-7,.,few,TGCGCCAGCAGTGACCGACGTTTGAACGAGCAGTACTTC,CASSDRRLNEQYF
TRBV7-8,TRBJ1-6,TRBD1,few,TGTGCCAGCAGCTCAGATGGGGACAGGGCCTCACCCCTCCACTTT,CASSSDGDRASPLHF
TRBV5-1,TRBJ1-6,.,.,TGCGCCAGCAGCTTCTCCGGGACCTCTAATTCACCCCTCCACTTT,CASSFSGTSNSPLHF
TRBV5-1,TRBJ2-5,TRBD2,few,TGCGCCAGCCACGAGGCGGGGGGGAAAGAGACCCAGTACTTC,CASHEAGGKETQYF
TRBV4-3,TRBJ2-1,TRBD2,few,TGCGCCAGCAGCCAAGGTCTACTAGCGGGGAACAATGAGCAGTTCTTC,CASSQGLLAGNNEQFF
TRBV5-1,TRBJ2-5,.,.,TGCGCCAGCAGCGGGGGCCCGGCGGAGACCCAGTACTTC,CASSGGPAETQYF
TRBV5-1,TRBJ1-4,.,.,TGCGCCAGCAGCTTGGGCATAATAGATGAAAAACTGTTTTTT,CASSLGIIDEKLFF
TRBV7-2,TRBJ2-4,.,many,TGTGCCAGCAGCTTAAGCCAGGGCGGAAACATTCAGTACTTC,CASSLSQGGNIQYF
TRBV7-2,TRBJ1-2,.,few,TGTGCCAGCACCCCGTCGGTAGGGGTCGGCGGCTACACCTTC,CASTPSVGVGGYTF
TRBV5-1,TRBJ2-3,TRBD1,few,TGCGCCAGCAGCTCCACTTCAGGGGGCGCAGATACGCAGTATTTT,CASSSTSGGADTQYF
TRBV20-1,TRBJ1-5,.,.,TGCAGTGCTAGACCCGTTAATCAGCCCCAGCATTTT,CSARPVNQPQHF
TRBV12-3/TRBV12-4,TRBJ1-3,.,few,TGTGCCAGCAGTTATCGCTCTGGAAACACCATATATTTT,CASSYRSGNTIYF
TRBV3-1,TRBJ2-5,.,.,TGTGCCAGCAGCCAAGGGGTAGGGCAGACCCAGTACTTC,CASSQGVGQTQYF
TRBV29-1,TRBJ1-1,.,.,TGCAGCGTTGAAGGGTCCATGGCCCCGGGACAAGCTTTCTTT,CSVEGSMAPGQAFF
TRBV18,TRBJ2-2,.,.,TGTGCCAGCTCACCCCGTAGGGACACCGGGGAGCTGTTTTTT,CASSPRRDTGELFF
TRBV4-1,TRBJ2-1,.,.,TGCGCCAGCAGAGGGCTCTTGACGGGAAGCTCCTACAATGAGCAGTTCTTC,CASRGLLTGSSYNEQFF
TRBV30,TRBJ2-5,.,few,TGTGCCTGGAGAATGGGGTTCCCAGAGACCCAGTACTTC,CAWRMGFPETQYF
TRBV5-5,TRBJ2-1,.,.,TGTGCCAGCAGCTTTAACAGCGGCGCTGAGCAGTTCTTC,CASSFNSGAEQFF
TRBV12-3/TRBV12-4,TRBJ2-5,.,few,TGTGCCAGCAGTTTAGCAGGGTACCAAGAGACCCAGTACTTC,CASSLAGYQETQYF
TRBV7-2,TRBJ2-1,.,.,TGTGCCAGCAGGCAGAACAATGAGCAGTTCTTC,CASRQNNEQFF
TRBV18,TRBJ2-3,.,few,TGTGCCAGCTCACCAAACAGCAACACAGATACGCAGTATTTT,CASSPNSNTDTQYF
TRBV7-2,TRBJ1-6,.,few,TGTGCCAGCAGCTTAAGCTGGGCAGAAAATTCACCCCTCCACTTT,CASSLSWAENSPLHF
TRBV20-1,TRBJ2-6,.,few,TGCAGTGCTAGAGATGACGGTGATTCTGGGGCCAACGTCCTGACTTTC,CSARDDGDSGANVLTF
TRBV20-1,TRBJ2-3,.,.,TGCAGTGCCCGGGGGCTCGATGGCACAGATACGCAGTATTTT,CSARGLDGTDTQYF